This TCR beta chain comes out of a study of T-cell reconstitution after alpha-beta-depleted transplantation in children. During its preparation, the TCRbeta library received unique molecular identifiers. TCRdb analysed the PCR reads with MiXCR anew, one entry per CDR3 protein. The sample records a few hundred thousand distinct CDR3 sequences, around 9.7% being singletons. This CDR3 is built from 13 residues. V gave up 6 bases and J gave up 11 bases; unmatched junction bases: 9. This clonotype was found many times. The sequencing here drew on PBMCs from the stem cell graft donor, taken from the stem cell graft. The chain combines TRBV12-3 or TRBV12-4 with TRBJ1-1; 10 bases align to TRBD1. This clonotype originated in a human donor who donated a stem cell graft to a child with SCID. The CDR3 loop reads CASRSTGGMAAFF. The CDR3 nucleotides are TGTGCCAGCAGATCGACAGGGGGCATGGCGGCTTTCTTT.